This TCR beta chain was obtained from a study of T-cell memory formation after mild COVID-19. Findings and caveats of the study: Pre-infection memory showed some responding clones, and this suggested that cross-reactive memory joined. CD4+ bias marked clones expanding day 15 to 37, unlike balanced contracting clones. The authors did not confirm SARS-CoV-2 specificity of second-wave clones peaking day 37.

CDR1 and CDR2 from the germline V gene are SNHLY and FYNNEI. The CDR3 has 16 amino acids. V lost 6 bases and J 2 bases, leaving 17 bases between the germline ends. MiXCR, run by TCRdb on the 5' RACE reads, gives a single entry per CDR3 protein. The table has around 510,000 distinct CDR3 sequences, 20% to 25% seen once; the top ten hold around 8.4%. Regarding this clonotype: The antigen remains undetermined.

The clonotype comes from an adult woman who had mild COVID-19 (a few samples of this study predate the infection). Cell type and time point are not known. The V call is TRBV2, the J call TRBJ1-5; tentatively, D is TRBD1 (6 bases). The sequenced material came from PBMCs or a T cell subset sorted from them (not recorded which). CDR3 bases: TGTGCCAGCAGCGTTGACAGGTTCAGTCGCAATCAGCCCCAGCATTTT. Translating gives CASSVDRFSRNQPQHF. Combining the CDR3 with reference TRBV2 and TRBJ1-5 gives the whole variable domain EPEVTQTPSHQVTQMGQEVILRCVPISNHLYFYWYRQILGQKVEFLVSFYNNEISEKSEIFDDQFSVERPDGSNFTLKIRSTKLEDSAMYFCASSVDRFSRNQPQHFGDGTRLSIL.